The rows below give T cell receptor beta chains drawn from one sample of a study of cytomegalovirus exposure and HLA in healthy donors. Clones were read by immunoSEQ multiplex PCR, and TCRdb kept only the in-frame ones, dropping some. The sample lists fewer than 100,000 clones, approximately 77% occurring once. The sample was PBMCs. The receptor source for this set is a female donor in good health and CMV-seronegative. CDR3s include the opening cysteine and the closing phenylalanine or tryptophan. Fields, in order: V gene, clone size, D gene, J gene, CDR3 protein, CDR3 DNA. The D gene is left open where the match is weak. The listing skips clone size in some rows; elsewhere it reads once, few, many or a size class.

>TRBV6-1|.|TRBD2|TRBJ2-5
CASSQTPLAGRAQYF
TGTGCCAGCAGCCAGACACCCTTAGCGGGGAGGGCCCAGTACTTC
>TRBV10-3|.|.|TRBJ1-3
CAIMSGAGNTIYF
TGTGCCATCATGTCGGGTGCTGGAAACACCATATATTTT
>TRBV5-4|.|.|TRBJ2-7
CASSSSSSPPYEQYF
TGTGCCAGCAGCTCCTCGTCATCCCCCCCCTACGAGCAGTACTTC
>TRBV7-2|.|.|TRBJ2-2
CASSSRLGLNTGELFF
TGTGCCAGCAGCTCTAGACTAGGCCTGAACACCGGGGAGCTGTTTTTT
>TRBV7-9|once|TRBD2|TRBJ2-3
CASSFGTSGGTDTQYF
TGTGCCAGCAGCTTCGGGACTAGCGGGGGCACAGATACGCAGTATTTT
>TRBV6-1|.|TRBD1|TRBJ1-5
CASSAQGARNQPQHF
TGTGCCAGCAGTGCGCAGGGGGCCCGCAATCAGCCCCAGCATTTT
>TRBV7-8|.|TRBD1|TRBJ1-2
CASSFPTGNYGYTF
TGTGCCAGCAGCTTCCCGACAGGGAACTATGGCTACACCTTC
>TRBV7-9|.|.|TRBJ2-7
CSSSLRLGGPSYEQYF
TGTTCCAGCAGCCTCCGCCTGGGGGGGCCGTCCTACGAGCAGTACTTC
>TRBV25-1|.|TRBD1|TRBJ2-7
CASSESWTGAYEQYF
TGTGCCAGCAGTGAATCCTGGACAGGGGCCTACGAGCAGTACTTC
>TRBV2|.|TRBD1|TRBJ2-5
CASLYDRGQEETQYF
TGTGCCAGCCTTTATGACAGGGGGCAGGAGGAGACCCAGTACTTC
>TRBV5-4|.|TRBD2|TRBJ2-3
CASSGGAGGTDTQYF
TGTGCCAGCAGCGGTGGGGCGGGGGGCACAGATACGCAGTATTTT
>TRBV9|.|TRBD2|TRBJ2-5
CASTPGGADLETQYF
TGTGCCAGCACCCCCGGGGGGGCGGATCTGGAGACCCAGTACTTC